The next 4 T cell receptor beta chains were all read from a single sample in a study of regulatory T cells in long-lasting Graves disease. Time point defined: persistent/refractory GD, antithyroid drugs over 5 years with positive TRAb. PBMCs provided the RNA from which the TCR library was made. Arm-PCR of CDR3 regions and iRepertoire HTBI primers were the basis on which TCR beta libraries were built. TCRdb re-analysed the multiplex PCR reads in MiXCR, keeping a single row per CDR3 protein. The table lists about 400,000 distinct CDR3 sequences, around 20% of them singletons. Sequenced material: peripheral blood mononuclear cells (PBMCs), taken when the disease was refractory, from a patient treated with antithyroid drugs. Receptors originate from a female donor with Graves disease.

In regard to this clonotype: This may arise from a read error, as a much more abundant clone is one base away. Here the CDR3 reads CAGSPGQGATEAFF. The CDR3 DNA reads as TGTGCCGGCAGCCCGGGACAGGGGGCAACTGAAGCTTTCTTT. V gene TRBV7-8 combines with J gene TRBJ1-1; 12 bases line up with TRBD1. CDR1 is SGHVS and CDR2 is FQNEAQ in the germline V gene. The CDR3 covers 14 residues.

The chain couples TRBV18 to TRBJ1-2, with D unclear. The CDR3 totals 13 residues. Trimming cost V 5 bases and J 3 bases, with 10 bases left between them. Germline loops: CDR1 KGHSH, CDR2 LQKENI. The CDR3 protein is CASSWADYYGYTF. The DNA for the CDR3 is TGTGCCAGCTCATGGGCGGATTACTATGGCTACACCTTC. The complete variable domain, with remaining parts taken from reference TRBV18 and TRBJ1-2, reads NAGVMQNPRHLVRRRGQEARLRCSPMKGHSHVYWYRQLPEEGLKFMVYLQKENIIDESGMPKERFSAEFPKEGPSILRIQQVVRGDSAAYFCASSWADYYGYTFGSGTRLTVV.

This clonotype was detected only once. The CDR3 sequence is CSARGRQNIQYF. DNA of the CDR3: TGCAGTGCTAGAGGCAGACAAAACATTCAGTACTTC. This chain links TRBV20-1 with TRBJ2-4; D not certain. Germline assignment: CDR1 DFQATT and CDR2 SNEGSKA (reference sequence). V was pared by 1 base and J by 5 bases, with 6 bases between. The CDR3 runs to 12 residues.

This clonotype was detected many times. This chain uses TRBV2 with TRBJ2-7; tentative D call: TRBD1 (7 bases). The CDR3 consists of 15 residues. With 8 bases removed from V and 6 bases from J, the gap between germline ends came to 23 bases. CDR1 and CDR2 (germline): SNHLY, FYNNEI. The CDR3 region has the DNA TGTGCCAGCGGAGCCGTGGGGGGCAGGACAGGCGAGCAGTACTTC. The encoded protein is CASGAVGGRTGEQYF.